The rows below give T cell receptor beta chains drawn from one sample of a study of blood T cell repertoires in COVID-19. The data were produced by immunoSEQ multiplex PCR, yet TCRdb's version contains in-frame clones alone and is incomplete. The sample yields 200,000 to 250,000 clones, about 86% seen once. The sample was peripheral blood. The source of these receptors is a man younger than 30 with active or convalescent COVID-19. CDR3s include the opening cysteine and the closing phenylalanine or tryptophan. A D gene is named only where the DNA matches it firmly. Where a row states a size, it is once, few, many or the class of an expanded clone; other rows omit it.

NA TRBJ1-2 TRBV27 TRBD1 TGTGCCAGCAGTCCCCGACAGGGGGCAGGATATGGCTACACCTTC CASSPRQGAGYGYTF
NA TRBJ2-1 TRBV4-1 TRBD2 TGCGCCAGCAGCCGAGGGGCGGGAGTACCCGGGGCTAACAATGAGCAGTTCTTC CASSRGAGVPGANNEQFF
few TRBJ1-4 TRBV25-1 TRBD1 TGTGCCAGCAGTGAATCCAGGGGGAATGAAAAACTGTTTTTT CASSESRGNEKLFF
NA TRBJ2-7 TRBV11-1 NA TGTGCCAGCAGCTTTACAGGGCCGAGCGAGCAGTACTTC CASSFTGPSEQYF
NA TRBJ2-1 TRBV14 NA TGTGCCAGCAGTACCCAGCGTTTCGATGAGCAGTTCTTC CASSTQRFDEQFF
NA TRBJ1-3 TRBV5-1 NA TGCGCCAGCAGCTTGGGTACAGGAGACTCTTCTGGAAACACCATATATTTT CASSLGTGDSSGNTIYF
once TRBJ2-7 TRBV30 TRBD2 TGTGCCTTAATACCGGGAAAAACGGGACTAGGAGTTCACGAGCAGTACTTC CALIPGKTGLGVHEQYF
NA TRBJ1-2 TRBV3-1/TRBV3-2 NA TGTGCCAGCAGCCAGGACAGTAGTTTCTATGGCTACACCTTC CASSQDSSFYGYTF
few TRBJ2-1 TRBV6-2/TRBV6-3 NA TGTGCCAGCAGTTACTTACTAGTAGATAGGCAGTTCTTC CASSYLLVDRQFF
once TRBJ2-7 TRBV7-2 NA TGTGCCAGCAGCTTAGCTCGGGACTTTACCTACGAGCAGTACTTC CASSLARDFTYEQYF
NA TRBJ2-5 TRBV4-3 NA TGCGCCAGCAGCCAAGGCCTTGATAGCGGGTTCAGGGGAGAGACCCAGTACTTC CASSQGLDSGFRGETQYF
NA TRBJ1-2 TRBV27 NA TGTGCCAGCAGTTCAGCAGGGCTCGGTGGCTACACCTTC CASSSAGLGGYTF
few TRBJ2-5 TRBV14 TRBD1 TGTGCCAGCAGCCACCGGGACAGGGGGCGACAAGAGACCCAGTACTTC CASSHRDRGRQETQYF
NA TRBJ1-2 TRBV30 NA TGTGCCCGTGGTGCGGCGTTCGACTATGGCTACACCTTC CARGAAFDYGYTF
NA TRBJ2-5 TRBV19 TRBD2 TGTGCCAGTAGTACCCGCAGACTAGCGGGAATGGAGACCCAGTACTTC CASSTRRLAGMETQYF
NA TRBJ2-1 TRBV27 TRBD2 TGTGCCAGCAGTTTACTGGGACTAGCGGGAGGTAGGGATGAGCAGTTCTTC CASSLLGLAGGRDEQFF
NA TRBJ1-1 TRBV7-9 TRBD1 TGTGCCAGCAGCGTCAGACAGGGGGCAAACACTGAAGCTTTCTTT CASSVRQGANTEAFF
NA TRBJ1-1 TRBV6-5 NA TGTGCCAGCAGTTACTCGAGGGTGAACACTGAAGCTTTCTTT CASSYSRVNTEAFF
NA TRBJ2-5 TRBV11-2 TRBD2 TGTGCCAGCAGCTTGGGACTAGCGGAAGAGACCCAGTACTTC CASSLGLAEETQYF
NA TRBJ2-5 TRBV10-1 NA TGCGCCAGCAGTCCGAACAGTGCCTCCCAAGAGACCCAGTACTTC CASSPNSASQETQYF
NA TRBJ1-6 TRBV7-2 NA TGTGCCAGCAGCCTGCGTTTGGCCGATCGAGGTTCACCCCTCCACTTT CASSLRLADRGSPLHF
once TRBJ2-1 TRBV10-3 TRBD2 TGTGCCACCGGACCCCGACTAGCGGGAGACAATGAGCAGTTCTTC CATGPRLAGDNEQFF
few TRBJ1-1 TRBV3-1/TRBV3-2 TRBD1 TGTGCCAGCAGCCAATCAGGGACAGGGGCATGGGAAGCTTTCTTT CASSQSGTGAWEAFF
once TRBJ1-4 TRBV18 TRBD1 TGTGCCAGCTCACATGGACAGGGGGCAGATACTAATGAAAAACTGTTTTTT CASSHGQGADTNEKLFF
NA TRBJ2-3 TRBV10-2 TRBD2 TGCGCCAGCAGCCACACGGGGGGACTAGCGGGACTGCCGAAACACACAGATACGCAGTATTTT CASSHTGGLAGLPKHTDTQYF
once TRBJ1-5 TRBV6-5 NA TGTGCCAGCAGCAAGACTGTAGATCAGCCCCAGCATTTT CASSKTVDQPQHF
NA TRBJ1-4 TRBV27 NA TGTGCCAGCAGTTTATTGGTTGTTCGGGACACCACTAATGAAAAACTGTTTTTT CASSLLVVRDTTNEKLFF
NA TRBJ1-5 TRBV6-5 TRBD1 TGTGCCAGCAGTCCAAAGACAGGGCTCCAGCATTTT CASSPKTGLQHF
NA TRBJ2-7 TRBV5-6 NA TGTGCCAGCAGCTTGGTATTGCGGGTCGGCGAGCAGTACTTC CASSLVLRVGEQYF
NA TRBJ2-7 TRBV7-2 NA TGTGCCAGCAGCTTAGAACCAGGGGACTACGAGCAGTACTTC CASSLEPGDYEQYF
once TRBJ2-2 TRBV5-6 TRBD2 TGTGCCAGCAGCACGGGACTAGCTGTCGGGGAGCTGTTTTTT CASSTGLAVGELFF
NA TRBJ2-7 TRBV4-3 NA TGCGCCAGCAGCCCTCGACGGGGAATCAACGAGCAGTACTTC CASSPRRGINEQYF